The 30 T cell receptor beta chains listed next were all sequenced from one sample in a study of blood T cell repertoires in COVID-19. Repertoires were generated with immunoSEQ multiplex PCR, while TCRdb's copy carries only in-frame clones and drops some. The repertoire holds more than 110,000 clones, with 70% to 85% as singletons. Sequencing input: peripheral blood. Receptors were obtained from a human donor in a cohort sampled during active COVID-19.

The chain recombines TRBV19 with TRBJ2-7, with 9 bases identical to TRBD2. The CDR3 sequence is 16 residues long. Germline trimming cut 5 bases from V and 2 bases from J; bases unmatched to any gene: 10. CDR1 LNHDA and CDR2 SQIVND come from the germline V gene (reference sequence). CDR3 nucleotide sequence: TGTGCCAGTAGTTCCCGCCCTAGCGGGAACCCCTACGAGCAGTACTTC. Its translation: CASSSRPSGNPYEQYF.

V and J are TRBV5-1 and TRBJ2-5; D unclear. The germline gives CDR1 SGHRS, CDR2 YFSETQ. The CDR3 has 13 amino acids. The V gene lost 0 bases and the J gene lost 5 bases, with 8 bases spanning the gap. The CDR3 here is CASSLGMRETQYF. The CDR3 coding sequence is TGCGCCAGCAGCTTGGGAATGAGGGAGACCCAGTACTTC.

This clone was seen more than once but under ten times. The chain combines TRBV30 with TRBJ2-3; 7 positions match TRBD1. V shed 3 bases and J 8 bases; nucleotides not matched to a gene: 8. This CDR3 has 13 amino acids. CDR1 GTSNPN and CDR2 SVGIG come from the germline V gene (reference sequence). As DNA, the CDR3 is TGTGCCTGGAGGACAGGGCAATGGGGTACGCAGTATTTT. It is translated as CAWRTGQWGTQYF.

This clone is a singleton in its sample. This rearrangement joins TRBV15 to TRBJ1-5; D possibly corresponds to TRBD1 (5 bases). V was pared by 1 base and J by 9 bases, with 16 bases between. The CDR3 runs 15 residues. Looked up from germline, CDR1 is LNHNV and CDR2 is YYDKDF (reference sequence). CDR3 nucleotides: TGTGCCACCAGCAGAGGGGGCGTCGGGGGTGGGCCCCAGCATTTT. Translated: CATSRGGVGGGPQHF.

The chain joins TRBV19 to TRBJ2-3; 9 positions agree with TRBD2. This CDR3 region has 14 residues. Germline CDR1 LNHDA, CDR2 SQIVND (reference sequence). The V and J ends lost 5 bases and 4 bases, in that order; junction bases with no gene match: 4. The CDR3 region has the DNA TGTGCCAGTAGTTCTAGCGGGGCGGCAGATACGCAGTATTTT. Residues: CASSSSGAADTQYF. The whole variable domain, remainder taken from reference TRBV19 and TRBJ2-3, is DGGITQSPKYLFRKEGQNVTLSCEQNLNHDAMYWYRQDPGQGLRLIYYSQIVNDFQKGDIAEGYSVSREKKESFPLTVTSAQKNPTAFYLCASSSSGAADTQYFGPGTRLTVL.

This CDR3 reads CASNLRGASSYNEQFF. CDR3 nucleotide sequence: TGTGCCAGCAACCTGCGGGGGGCCAGCTCCTACAATGAGCAGTTCTTC. This chain uses TRBV7-8 with TRBJ2-1, with 8 bases lining up with TRBD2. The J segment lost 0 bases and the V segment lost 7 bases, leaving 8 bases of the junction unmatched. The CDR3 sequence is 16 residues long. Germline CDR1 reads SGHVS; CDR2 reads FQNEAQ.

The chain links TRBV7-9 to TRBJ1-6; 11 nucleotides line up with TRBD1. Losses at the gene ends were 6 bases for V and 9 bases for J; bases not matched to a gene: 1. CDR1 is SEHNR, CDR2 FQNEAQ, per germline (reference sequence). The CDR3 length is 13 residues. CDR3 bases: TGTGCCAGCAGGGGACAGGGGGGTTCACCCCTCCACTTT. Protein: CASRGQGGSPLHF. The complete variable domain, with remaining parts taken from reference TRBV7-9 and TRBJ1-6, reads DTGVSQNPRHKITKRGQNVTFRCDPISEHNRLYWYRQTLGQGPEFLTYFQNEAQLEKSRLLSDRFSAERPKGSFSTLEIQRTEQGDSAMYLCASRGQGGSPLHFGNGTRLTVT.

The chain carries TRBV18 and TRBJ1-4; 8 bases line up with TRBD1. Germline CDR1 is KGHSH and CDR2 is LQKENI. The length of the CDR3 is 16 residues. The V and J ends lost 3 bases and 3 bases, in that order; junction bases with no gene match: 6. CDR3 region: CASSPTGAVSNEKLFF. The CDR3 DNA sequence: TGTGCCAGCTCACCGACAGGGGCGGTGTCTAATGAAAAACTGTTTTTT.

This clone is a singleton in its sample. The chain uses TRBV19 and TRBJ1-2; 8 nucleotides match TRBD1. This CDR3 spans 16 amino acids. V gave up 5 bases and J gave up 2 bases; unmatched junction bases: 10. The germline V gene encodes CDR1 LNHDA and CDR2 SQIVND (reference sequence). This chain's CDR3 is CASSFTGTGKNYGYTF. The CDR3 nucleotides read TGTGCCAGTAGTTTCACCGGGACAGGCAAAAACTATGGCTACACCTTC.

This chain joins TRBV19 and TRBJ1-1, with D perhaps matching TRBD1 (5 bases). The germline CDR1 and CDR2 sequences are LNHDA and SQIVND (reference sequence). Trimming stripped 10 bases from V and 5 bases from J, with 8 bases between. This CDR3 spans 10 amino acids. The CDR3 DNA follows: TGTGCCACGGGGGGGACTGAAGCTTTCTTT. Translating it yields CATGGTEAFF. Full variable domain (outside the CDR3, taken from reference TRBV19 and TRBJ1-1): DGGITQSPKYLFRKEGQNVTLSCEQNLNHDAMYWYRQDPGQGLRLIYYSQIVNDFQKGDIAEGYSVSREKKESFPLTVTSAQKNPTAFYLCATGGTEAFFGQGTRLTVV.

This chain links TRBV7-9 with TRBJ1-3; no clear D. Per the germline V gene, CDR1 is SEHNR and CDR2 is FQNEAQ (reference sequence). Between the trimmed V and J ends, which lost 5 bases and 0 bases, there was a span of 11 bases. CDR3 length: 15 residues. CDR3 protein: CASSPRLPSGNTIYF. CDR3 DNA sequence: TGTGCCAGCAGCCCCCGACTGCCCTCTGGAAACACCATATATTTT. The variable domain in full, with the rest retrieved from reference TRBV7-9 and TRBJ1-3, is DTGVSQNPRHKITKRGQNVTFRCDPISEHNRLYWYRQTLGQGPEFLTYFQNEAQLEKSRLLSDRFSAERPKGSFSTLEIQRTEQGDSAMYLCASSPRLPSGNTIYFGEGSWLTVV.

This clone was seen a few times. The chain has TRBV2 and TRBJ2-7; 12 bases match TRBD1. The V gene's germline CDR1 is SNHLY and CDR2 FYNNEI. V lost 5 bases and J lost 4; bases outside the gene matches: 9. This CDR3 comprises 16 residues. CDR3 residues: CASSYGPGQGAYEQYF. The CDR3 bases are TGTGCCAGCAGTTACGGCCCGGGACAGGGGGCTTACGAGCAGTACTTC.

This clone occurred once. The CDR3 spells CATSSRLAGRQETQYF. The CDR3 region has the DNA TGTGCCACCAGCTCCCGACTAGCGGGGAGGCAAGAGACCCAGTACTTC. This chain links TRBV15 with TRBJ2-5, with TRBD2 identical over 11 bases. This CDR3 has 16 amino acids. Germline V gene sequence: CDR1 LNHNV, CDR2 YYDKDF (reference sequence). The trim removed 5 bases at V and 2 bases at J, leaving 7 bases unmatched.

The J gene is TRBJ2-5, the V gene TRBV4-1, with D uncertain. The CDR3 is made up of 12 amino acids. Trimming pared 2 bases from V and 5 bases from J, leaving 6 bases between. The germline V gene encodes CDR1 MGHRA and CDR2 YSYEKL. CDR3 bases: TGCGCCAGCAGCCAAAGCTTTGAGACCCAGTACTTC. As protein: CASSQSFETQYF.

J is TRBJ2-3 and V is TRBV18, with 7 bases identical to TRBD1. V lost 6 bases and J lost 1; bases outside the gene matches: 4. Germline assignment: CDR1 KGHSH and CDR2 LQKENI. The CDR3 consists of 14 residues. CDR3 nucleotide sequence: TGTGCCAGCTCCCCTCAGGGGGGCACAGATACGCAGTATTTT. Protein product: CASSPQGGTDTQYF.

The chain has TRBV7-2 and TRBJ1-2, with D possibly TRBD1 on 5 matching bases. Per the germline V gene, CDR1 is SGHTA and CDR2 is FQGNSA. The V end was cut by 5 bases, the J end by 4 bases, with 11 bases between. The CDR3 runs to 13 residues. The CDR3 loop is CASSPGRTYGYTF. CDR3 nucleotide sequence: TGTGCCAGCAGCCCAGGGAGGACCTATGGCTACACCTTC.

The gene calls are TRBV5-6 and TRBJ2-5, with 7 positions matching TRBD2. CDR1 is SGHDT and CDR2 is YYEEEE in the germline V gene. V lost 4 bases and J lost 3; bases outside the gene matches: 12. This CDR3 is built from 16 residues. The CDR3 is CASSLDGASGKETQYF. As DNA, the CDR3 is TGTGCCAGCAGCCTAGATGGGGCTAGCGGCAAAGAGACCCAGTACTTC. Full variable domain (missing parts from reference TRBV5-6 and TRBJ2-5): DAGVTQSPTHLIKTRGQQVTLRCSPKSGHDTVSWYQQALGQGPQFIFQYYEEEERQRGNFPDRFSGHQFPNYSSELNVNALLLGDSALYLCASSLDGASGKETQYFGPGTRLLVL.

The chain joins TRBV7-2 to TRBJ1-1, with D maybe TRBD1 (6 bases). Trimming stripped 3 bases from V and 1 base from J, with 9 bases between. Germline values: CDR1 SGHTA, CDR2 FQGNSA. This CDR3 has 14 amino acids. Here the CDR3 DNA reads TGTGCCAGCAGCTTTAGGGGGGGGAACACTGAAGCTTTCTTT. Translated: CASSFRGGNTEAFF. Together with reference TRBV7-2 and TRBJ1-1, the CDR3 gives the full variable domain: GAGVSQSPSNKVTEKGKDVELRCDPISGHTALYWYRQSLGQGLEFLIYFQGNSAPDKSGLPSDRFSAERTGGSVSTLTIQRTQQEDSAVYLCASSFRGGNTEAFFGQGTRLTVV.

This clone was counted a single time. V and J are TRBV30 and TRBJ2-2; possible D gene TRBD1, 6 bases. V lost 0 bases to trimming and J lost 4 bases, with 12 bases between them. Germline V lookup: CDR1 GTSNPN, CDR2 SVGIG (reference sequence). The CDR3 has 15 residues. The CDR3 sequence is CAWSVRGGITGELFF. CDR3 DNA: TGTGCCTGGAGTGTACGAGGGGGTATCACCGGGGAGCTGTTTTTT.

The rearrangement uses TRBV4-1 and TRBJ1-3; tentative D call: TRBD1 (6 bases). The CDR3 loop spans 20 amino acids. Trimming took 1 base from V and 0 from J, leaving 22 bases between them. Germline CDR1 reads MGHRA; CDR2 reads YSYEKL. CDR3 bases: TGCGCCAGCAGCCAAGTCCCAATGGCTTCGGGACACAGCTCTGGAAACACCATATATTTT. The encoded protein is CASSQVPMASGHSSGNTIYF.

This chain connects TRBV2 to TRBJ2-1; tentatively, D is TRBD2 (7 bases). Trimming cost V 7 bases and J 5 bases, with 15 bases left between them. Per the germline V gene, CDR1 is SNHLY and CDR2 is FYNNEI. This CDR3 comprises 14 residues. CDR3 in amino acids: CASIPTGGHNEQFF. The CDR3 region has the DNA TGTGCCAGCATCCCGACGGGGGGCCACAATGAGCAGTTCTTC.

This clone was seen just once. The V call is TRBV5-4, the J call TRBJ2-6, with a possible D match to TRBD1 (5 bases). The V end lost 0 bases, the J end lost 0 bases, and 10 bases lay between the germline ends. The CDR3 is 17 amino acids. CDR1 is SGHNT, CDR2 YYREEE, per germline (reference sequence). CDR3 region: CASSLGQDISGANVLTF. As DNA, the CDR3 is TGTGCCAGCAGCTTGGGCCAGGACATCTCTGGGGCCAACGTCCTGACTTTC.

This chain links TRBV10-3 with TRBJ2-7, with 7 bases matching TRBD2. Trimming cost V 2 bases and J 1 base; bases outside gene matches: 8. This CDR3 is 16 amino acids long. Germline CDR1 ENHRY, CDR2 SYGVKD. The CDR3 protein is CAISEPSGTISYEQYF. The CDR3 nucleotides are TGTGCCATCAGTGAGCCCAGCGGGACTATATCCTACGAGCAGTACTTC.

The chain uses TRBV11-2 and TRBJ2-5; 7 bases align to TRBD2. V was pared by 4 bases and J by 4 bases, with 9 bases of the junction left unmatched. This CDR3 spans 15 amino acids. Germline CDR1 SGHAT, CDR2 FQNNGV. The CDR3 is CASSSTPSGVETQYF. The CDR3 DNA follows: TGTGCCAGCAGCTCGACACCGAGCGGGGTAGAGACCCAGTACTTC.

The gene calls are TRBV10-2 and TRBJ2-5; TRBD2 might be the D (5 bases). The CDR3 totals 15 residues. CDR1 is WSHSY and CDR2 is SAAADI in the germline V gene. Trimming took 5 bases from V and 5 from J, leaving 18 bases between them. CDR3 in DNA: TGCGCCAGCAGTATGGGCCCCCTTTCGGGGGAGACCCAGTACTTC. Its translation is CASSMGPLSGETQYF.

The chain links TRBV5-6 to TRBJ1-2, with D perhaps matching TRBD1 (6 bases). The CDR3 is made up of 13 amino acids. V was pared by 0 bases and J by 6 bases, with 9 bases between. The germline V gene has CDR1 SGHDT and CDR2 YYEEEE. CDR3 DNA: TGTGCCAGCAGCTTGGCCGCAGGGGATGGCTACACCTTC. Its translation is CASSLAAGDGYTF.

This clone has just one count. The rearrangement uses TRBV5-1 and TRBJ2-2, with D possibly matching TRBD1 (6 bases). CDR1 is SGHRS, CDR2 YFSETQ, per germline. The CDR3 is made up of 13 amino acids. The germline V and J ends were trimmed by 0 bases and 11 bases, with 11 bases remaining between them. The DNA of the CDR3 is TGCGCCAGCAGCTTGGCCCAGGGGATAGAGCTGTTTTTT. It yields the protein CASSLAQGIELFF.

This clone was detected a few times. The J gene is TRBJ1-3, the V gene TRBV10-3; possibly TRBD1 for D (5 bases). Germline V gene lookup returns CDR1 ENHRY and CDR2 SYGVKD. The CDR3 runs to 13 residues. The germline V and J ends were trimmed by 10 bases and 2 bases, with 12 bases remaining between them. DNA of the CDR3: TGTGCCACCTCGGGGGACGCTGGAAACACCATATATTTT. Its translation: CATSGDAGNTIYF.

The chain couples TRBV7-2 to TRBJ1-3, with 7 bases fitting TRBD1. J gave up 3 bases and V 5 bases, and 7 bases lay outside the gene matches. The CDR3 consists of 15 residues. CDR1 is SGHTA, CDR2 FQGNSA, per germline. The CDR3 region is CASSPTGANGNTIYF. In DNA form, the CDR3 reads TGTGCCAGCAGCCCCACAGGGGCAAATGGAAACACCATATATTTT.

The rearrangement joins TRBV19 to TRBJ1-1; possibly TRBD1 for D (6 bases). CDR3 length: 14 amino acids. The germline V gene encodes CDR1 LNHDA and CDR2 SQIVND (reference sequence). V was trimmed by 6 bases and J by 0 bases, leaving 11 bases between them. The CDR3 here is CASRVGDMNTEAFF. The CDR3 bases are TGTGCCAGTAGGGTTGGGGACATGAACACTGAAGCTTTCTTT.